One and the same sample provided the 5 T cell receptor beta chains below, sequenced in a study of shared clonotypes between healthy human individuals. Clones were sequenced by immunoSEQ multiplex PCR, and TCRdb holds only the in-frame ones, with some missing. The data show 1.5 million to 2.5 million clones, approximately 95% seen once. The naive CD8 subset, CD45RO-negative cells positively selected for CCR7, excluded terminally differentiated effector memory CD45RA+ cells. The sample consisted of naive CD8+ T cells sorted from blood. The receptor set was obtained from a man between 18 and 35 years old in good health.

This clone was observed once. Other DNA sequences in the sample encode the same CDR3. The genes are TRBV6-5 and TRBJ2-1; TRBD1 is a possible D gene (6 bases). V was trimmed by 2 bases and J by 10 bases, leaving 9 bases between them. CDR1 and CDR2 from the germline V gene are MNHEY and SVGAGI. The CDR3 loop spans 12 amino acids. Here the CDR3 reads CASSYPGQEQFF. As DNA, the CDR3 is TGTGCCAGCAGTTACCCTGGACAGGAGCAGTTCTTC.

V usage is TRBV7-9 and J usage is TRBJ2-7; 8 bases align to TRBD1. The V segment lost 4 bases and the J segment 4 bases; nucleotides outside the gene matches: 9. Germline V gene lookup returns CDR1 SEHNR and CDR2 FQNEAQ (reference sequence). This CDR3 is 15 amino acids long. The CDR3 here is CASSSGQGGSYEQYF. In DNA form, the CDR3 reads TGTGCCAGCAGCTCCGGACAGGGTGGCAGTTACGAGCAGTACTTC.

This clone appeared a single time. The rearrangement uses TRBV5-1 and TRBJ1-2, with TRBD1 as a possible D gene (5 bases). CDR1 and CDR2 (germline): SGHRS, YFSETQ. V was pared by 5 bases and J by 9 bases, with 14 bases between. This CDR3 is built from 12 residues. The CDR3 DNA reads TGCGCCAGCAGTCGGGACTCCCGCAGCTACACCTTC. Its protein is CASSRDSRSYTF.

The CDR3 DNA is TGTGCCAGCAGCTGGGACCCGACGGTGGGGTCGGATGGCTACACCTTC. Protein product: CASSWDPTVGSDGYTF. This chain links TRBV5-6 with TRBJ1-2, with D possibly TRBD1 on 5 matching bases. This CDR3 has 16 residues. Germline V gene sequence: CDR1 SGHDT, CDR2 YYEEEE. Trimming took off 3 bases at V and 6 bases at J, with 21 bases between the two ends.

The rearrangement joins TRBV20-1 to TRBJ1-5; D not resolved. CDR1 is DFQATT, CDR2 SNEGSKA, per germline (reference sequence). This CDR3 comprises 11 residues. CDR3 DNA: TGCTCATTCGGGAGCAATCAGCCCCAGCATTTT. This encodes CSFGSNQPQHF.